At least ten counts were recorded for the clone carrying this T cell receptor beta chain. Its matching antigen is unknown. The DNA ends 3 residues before the CDR3 does, and the rest of the CDR3 is filled in from the germline J gene. The protocol was immunoSEQ multiplex PCR, while the TCRdb copy is restricted to in-frame clones and leaves out a portion. Observed in the sample are under 50,000 clones, none of them singletons. These data come from a study of T cell clonality in common variable immunodeficiency. Whole-study findings and limits: Common variable immunodeficiency TCR beta sequences reportedly had fewer deletions and N-nucleotide insertions. Repertoire-complication correlations in CVID were limited by patient heterogeneity. What drives increased CVID clonality needs T cell subpopulation sequencing.

Deletions cut 5 bases from V and 4 bases from J, with 6 bases between. CDR1 is SGHVS and CDR2 is FQNEAQ in the germline V gene. The CDR3 length is 11 residues. The rearrangement links TRBV7-8 to TRBJ2-7; no reliable D call. The TCR sequence derives from a person between 18 and 69 years old in good health. Input material: peripheral blood mononuclear cells. The CDR3 protein is CASSPNYEQYF. The part of the CDR3 DNA that was read is TGTGCCAGCAGCCCCAATTACGAG.